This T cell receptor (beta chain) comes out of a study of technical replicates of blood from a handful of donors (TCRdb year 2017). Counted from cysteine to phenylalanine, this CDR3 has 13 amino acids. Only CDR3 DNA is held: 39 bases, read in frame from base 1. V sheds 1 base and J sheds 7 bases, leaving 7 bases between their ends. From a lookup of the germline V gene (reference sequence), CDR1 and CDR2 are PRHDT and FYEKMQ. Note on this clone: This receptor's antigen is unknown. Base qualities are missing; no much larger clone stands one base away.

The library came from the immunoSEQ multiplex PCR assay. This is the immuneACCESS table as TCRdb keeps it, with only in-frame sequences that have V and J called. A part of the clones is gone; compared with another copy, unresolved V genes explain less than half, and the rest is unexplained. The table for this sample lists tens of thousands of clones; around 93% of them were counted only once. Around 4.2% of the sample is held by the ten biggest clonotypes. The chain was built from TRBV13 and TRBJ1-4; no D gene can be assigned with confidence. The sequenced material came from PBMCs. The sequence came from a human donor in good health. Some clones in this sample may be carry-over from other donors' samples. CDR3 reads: CASSLVSGEKLFF. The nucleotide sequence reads TGTGCCAGCAGCTTAGTATCGGGTGAAAAACTGTTTTTT.